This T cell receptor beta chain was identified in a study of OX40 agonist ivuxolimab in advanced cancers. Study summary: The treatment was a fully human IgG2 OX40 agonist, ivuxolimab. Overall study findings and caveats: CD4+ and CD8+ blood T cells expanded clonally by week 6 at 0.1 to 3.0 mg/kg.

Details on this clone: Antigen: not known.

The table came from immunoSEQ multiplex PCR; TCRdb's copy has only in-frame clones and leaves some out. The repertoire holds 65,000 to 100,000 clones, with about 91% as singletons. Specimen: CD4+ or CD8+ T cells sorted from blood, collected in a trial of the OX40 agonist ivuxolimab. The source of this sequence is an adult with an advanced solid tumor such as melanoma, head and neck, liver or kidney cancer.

CDR3 protein: CASSRGELLYNEQFF. CDR3 DNA sequence: TGTGCCAGCAGCAGAGGGGAGCTCTTATACAATGAGCAGTTCTTC. This chain uses TRBV9 with TRBJ2-1, with D perhaps matching TRBD1 or TRBD2 (5 bases each). Germline CDR1 is SGDLS and CDR2 is YYNGEE. The ends were cut back, 4 bases at V and 4 bases at J, with 15 bases in the middle. CDR3 length: 15 residues. The full variable domain, its missing parts supplied by reference TRBV9 and TRBJ2-1, is DSGVTQTPKHLITATGQRVTLRCSPRSGDLSVYWYQQSLDQGLQFLIQYYNGEERAKGNILERFSAQQFPDLHSELNLSSLELGDSALYFCASSRGELLYNEQFFGPGTRLTVL.